This T cell receptor (beta chain) was identified in a study of T cell responses to AZD1222 COVID-19 vaccine. Study-level information: Second-dose intervals of approximately 4 or approximately 12 weeks were pooled.

Notes on this clone: Its antigen remains unidentified.

The CDR3 extends over 14 amino acids. The trim removed 5 bases at V and 7 bases at J, leaving 8 bases unmatched. In germline, CDR1 is SEHNR, CDR2 FQNEAQ (reference sequence). TCRdb's copy holds only in-frame clones and misses some; the assay was immunoSEQ multiplex PCR. Here the sample spans under 75,000 clones, around 84% being singletons. Study results and caveats: Close to half of spike-specific TCRs reportedly recognize unmutated variant regions.

The source material was peripheral blood, sampled on day 0 of AZD1222 vaccination. This TCR derives from an adult in good health. The chain recombines TRBV7-9 with TRBJ2-1; TRBD2 matches 7 bases. The CDR3 sequence: CASSPTLARNEQFF. As DNA, the CDR3 is TGTGCCAGCAGCCCTACACTAGCGAGGAATGAGCAGTTCTTC.